This T cell receptor (beta chain) was retrieved from a study of breast tumors, draining lymph nodes, adjacent tissues (dated by TCRdb to the mid-2010s). For context, the study as a whole: In breast cancer patients, the study compared the TCR beta repertoires of tumor, adjacent nontumor tissue and axillary lymph nodes. The study aimed to assess the relationships and possible T-cell exchange between tumor, surrounding tissue and draining lymph node repertoires in human breast cancer.

V and J are truncated by 2 bases and 4 bases respectively, leaving an intervening sequence of 10 bases. From cysteine to phenylalanine, the CDR3 is 13 amino acids long. Just CDR3 DNA is preserved here, 39 bases in frame from base 1. The germline V gene (reference sequence) supplies CDR1 DFQATT and CDR2 SNEGSKA. There are many counts of this clonotype. The clone's antigen remains unknown. Base qualities are not provided; no much larger clone lies one nucleotide away. Lymph node samples came from the axillary draining lymph nodes of breast cancer patients. The sequencing machine was an Illumina HiSeq 2000. TCR beta chain libraries were generated by multiplex PCR amplification. The amplified TCR beta chain products were analyzed by high-throughput sequencing. Using fastp trimming at Q25 and MiXCR clonotype assembly, TCRdb reanalyzed the public sequencing data and kept in-frame beta chains. Records with the same CDR3 protein are collapsed into one entry carrying the most frequent genes and DNA. In all, the sample holds 200,000 to 250,000 distinct CDR3 sequences, and roughly a third of those were seen once. Jointly, the top ten make up approximately 3.6% of the sample.

Broad study findings and their caveats: The similarity between tumor and nontumor tissue repertoires was significantly greater in luminal-like breast cancer than in basal-like breast cancer. Rather than being directly demonstrated, the conclusion that tumor T cells originate in lymph nodes was presented as consistent with a hypothesis. A scenario in which most tumor T cells derive from the lymph node and then expand within tumor tissue was judged to be consistent with the data. T-cell repertoire diversity in tumors was found to be lower than in lymph nodes but higher than in nontumor tissue, and preferential V and J gene usage was observed.

The origin of this receptor is a female donor with breast cancer. Some clones in this sample may be carry-over from other donors' samples. Sequencing input: axillary lymph node tissue. The rearranged segments are TRBV20-1 and TRBJ2-3, with the D gene call left open. The CDR3 sequence is CSARIDGADTQYF. The DNA is as follows: TGCAGTGCTAGAATAGATGGCGCAGATACGCAGTATTTT.